The 30 T cell receptor beta chains listed next were all sequenced from one sample in a study of shared clonotypes between healthy human individuals. CD8 cells classed as naive were CD45RO-negative and positively selected for CCR7, excluding terminally differentiated effector memory CD45RA+ cells. Sequenced by immunoSEQ multiplex PCR; TCRdb stores in-frame clones only, minus some. Altogether approximately 720,000 clones are present, 92% being singletons, with the ten largest covering 24%. Material for sequencing was naive CD8+ T cells sorted from blood. All receptors come from a man aged 30 to 45 in good health.

V usage is TRBV7-9 and J usage is TRBJ2-1, with 7 bases that match TRBD2. Losses at the gene ends were 5 bases for V and 7 bases for J; bases not matched to a gene: 14. From germline, CDR1 is SEHNR and CDR2 FQNEAQ (reference sequence). CDR3 length equals 16 residues. The CDR3 DNA sequence: TGTGCCAGCAGCAGACCCCTGGGGCGGGAGCGGAATGAGCAGTTCTTC. Protein sequence: CASSRPLGRERNEQFF.

This clone has more than one count but fewer than ten. The rearrangement links TRBV7-9 to TRBJ2-2; TRBD2 matches at 8 bases. There are 16 residues in the CDR3. CDR1 SEHNR and CDR2 FQNEAQ come from the germline V gene (reference sequence). J gave up 3 bases and V 5 bases, and 8 bases lay outside the gene matches. The CDR3 DNA is TGTGCCAGCAGCCATCGGACTAGCAGGGACACCGGGGAGCTGTTTTTT. Protein sequence: CASSHRTSRDTGELFF.

The chain combines TRBV7-7 with TRBJ2-1; TRBD2 matches at 8 bases. V trimming: 9 bases; J trimming: 6 bases; junction bases outside the gene matches: 10. This CDR3 contains 14 residues. Germline V gene data show CDR1 as SSHAT and CDR2 as FNYEAQ (reference sequence). For the CDR3, the DNA is TGTGCCAGTTCCCCGGGACTAGGGGGCAATGAGCAGTTCTTC. Translating gives CASSPGLGGNEQFF.

The genes are TRBV28 and TRBJ2-5, with D perhaps given as TRBD1 or TRBD2 (5 bases each). Germline CDR1 MDHEN, CDR2 SYDVKM. V was trimmed by 6 bases and J by 2 bases, leaving 25 bases between them. The CDR3 has 18 residues. The chain's CDR3 is CASSLTGTGVFGQETQYF. The CDR3 DNA is TGTGCCAGCAGCCTGACTGGGACCGGCGTTTTCGGTCAAGAGACCCAGTACTTC.

This clone was recorded a few times. V gene TRBV7-9 combines with J gene TRBJ2-7; TRBD2 matches 10 bases. Looked up from germline, CDR1 is SEHNR and CDR2 is FQNEAQ (reference sequence). This CDR3 is built from 13 residues. V lost 5 bases and J lost 4; bases outside the gene matches: 2. The CDR3 DNA follows: TGTGCCAGCAGCCCTAGCGGGAGATACGAGCAGTACTTC. It codes for CASSPSGRYEQYF.

This clone was observed a single time. The genes are TRBV27 and TRBJ2-7; 7 bases agree with TRBD1. The CDR3 length is 15 residues. J was trimmed by 5 bases and V by 2 bases; bases with no gene match: 9. From germline, CDR1 is MNHEY and CDR2 SMNVEV (reference sequence). CDR3 in amino acids: CASSLRQGPLHEQYF. The CDR3 bases are TGTGCCAGCAGTTTAAGACAGGGTCCTCTCCACGAGCAGTACTTC.

The chain employs TRBV12-2 and TRBJ2-5; the D call in the table, TRBD2, was not verified against the DNA. TRBV12-2 constitutes a pseudogene. The CDR3 has 15 amino acids. CDR3 coding DNA: TGTGCAAGTCGCTTCCCGACTAGCGGGAAAGAGACCCAGTACTTC. This sequence encodes CASRFPTSGKETQYF.

V and J are TRBV11-2 and TRBJ2-1; TRBD2 aligns across 8 bases. Germline trimming cut 3 bases from V and 8 bases from J; bases unmatched to any gene: 9. This CDR3 spans 15 amino acids. Germline loops: CDR1 SGHAT, CDR2 FQNNGV. CDR3 protein: CASSFRGRPWDEQFF. CDR3 DNA: TGTGCCAGCAGCTTCCGCGGGAGGCCCTGGGATGAGCAGTTCTTC.

The J gene is TRBJ2-7, the V gene TRBV11-2; unclear D gene. In germline, CDR1 is SGHAT, CDR2 FQNNGV. There are 14 residues in the CDR3. V dropped 2 bases and J dropped 3 bases, with 11 bases sitting between them. The CDR3 is CASSLLGSSYEQYF. The CDR3 DNA reads TGTGCCAGCAGCTTATTAGGTAGCAGCTACGAGCAGTACTTC.

The rearrangement uses TRBV27 and TRBJ2-1; D may be TRBD1 (5 bases). The CDR3 is 15 residues long. Germline assignment: CDR1 MNHEY and CDR2 SMNVEV (reference sequence). V lost 4 bases and J lost 4, with 14 bases in between. DNA for the CDR3: TGTGCCAGCAGTTCGGGTGGGGCCCCGTACAATGAGCAGTTCTTC. It yields the protein CASSSGGAPYNEQFF.

The V gene is TRBV4-1, the J gene TRBJ2-7; D could derive from TRBD1 or TRBD2 (5 bases each). Looked up from germline, CDR1 is MGHRA and CDR2 is YSYEKL. CDR3 length equals 15 residues. The V end was cut by 0 bases, the J end by 4 bases, with 13 bases between. The CDR3 loop is CASSQEGVVLYEQYF. The CDR3 DNA is TGCGCCAGCAGCCAAGAGGGGGTCGTTCTGTACGAGCAGTACTTC.

This rearrangement joins TRBV19 to TRBJ2-1, with TRBD2 identical over 14 bases. The CDR3 loop spans 19 amino acids. The V gene's germline CDR1 is LNHDA and CDR2 SQIVND (reference sequence). V was clipped by 1 base and J by 1 base; unmatched bases: 6. The CDR3 DNA reads as TGTGCCAGTAGTATAGGGGGACTAGCGGGAGTTGGTTCCTACAATGAGCAGTTCTTC. Translating it yields CASSIGGLAGVGSYNEQFF.

The chain couples TRBV7-8 to TRBJ2-1; 7 bases line up with TRBD2. Germline CDR1 SGHVS, CDR2 FQNEAQ. This CDR3 contains 16 residues. V trimming: 1 base; J trimming: 0 bases; junction bases outside the gene matches: 3. In DNA, the CDR3 is TGTGCCAGCAGCTTAGGGCGGGAGAGCTCCTACAATGAGCAGTTCTTC. Protein: CASSLGRESSYNEQFF. Drawing the rest from reference TRBV7-8 and TRBJ2-1, the complete variable domain is GAGVSQSPRYKVAKRGQDVALRCDPISGHVSLFWYQQALGQGPEFLTYFQNEAQLDKSGLPSDRFFAERPEGSVSTLKIQRTQQEDSAVYLCASSLGRESSYNEQFFGPGTRLTVL.

A remark on this clone: This specimen includes other DNA sequences encoding the same CDR3. The chain's CDR3 is CSVEDRGTSYEQYF. The CDR3 bases are TGCAGCGTTGAAGATCGGGGCACCAGCTACGAGCAGTACTTC. The chain couples TRBV29-1 to TRBJ2-7; TRBD1 or TRBD2 may be the D gene (5 bases each). CDR1 and CDR2 from the germline V gene are SQVTM and ANQGSEA. V was trimmed by 0 bases and J by 3 bases, leaving 12 bases between them. This CDR3 spans 14 amino acids.

The gene calls are TRBV27 and TRBJ2-2; D is undetermined. Germline CDR1 is MNHEY and CDR2 is SMNVEV (reference sequence). The CDR3 consists of 15 residues. Trimming stripped 7 bases from V and 3 bases from J, with 15 bases between. The CDR3 is CASTASGGYTGELFF. In DNA form, the CDR3 reads TGTGCCAGCACCGCGTCGGGCGGCTACACCGGGGAGCTGTTTTTT.

The V and J genes are TRBV18 and TRBJ2-7; D is unresolved. V was clipped by 5 bases and J by 0 bases, with 17 bases between them. The length of the CDR3 is 16 residues. Germline CDR1 reads KGHSH; CDR2 reads LQKENI. The CDR3 sequence: CASSSTFAPTSYEQYF. CDR3 in DNA: TGTGCCAGCTCATCCACTTTTGCGCCGACCTCCTACGAGCAGTACTTC. Full variable domain (rest looked up from reference TRBV18 and TRBJ2-7): NAGVMQNPRHLVRRRGQEARLRCSPMKGHSHVYWYRQLPEEGLKFMVYLQKENIIDESGMPKERFSAEFPKEGPSILRIQQVVRGDSAAYFCASSSTFAPTSYEQYFGPGTRLTVT.

This chain joins TRBV5-6 and TRBJ2-7, with D possibly TRBD2 on 6 matching bases. This CDR3 spans 13 amino acids. The ends were cut back, 0 bases at V and 6 bases at J, with 10 bases in the middle. Germline loops: CDR1 SGHDT, CDR2 YYEEEE. CDR3 in amino acids: CASSLVREAEQYF. The CDR3 DNA sequence: TGTGCCAGCAGCTTGGTGAGGGAGGCCGAGCAGTACTTC. The whole variable domain, filled in from reference TRBV5-6 and TRBJ2-7, reads DAGVTQSPTHLIKTRGQQVTLRCSPKSGHDTVSWYQQALGQGPQFIFQYYEEEERQRGNFPDRFSGHQFPNYSSELNVNALLLGDSALYLCASSLVREAEQYFGPGTRLTVT.

The chain employs TRBV19 and TRBJ1-1; D is uncertain. Trimming left V 3 bases short and J 4 bases short, with 12 bases between. The germline V gene encodes CDR1 LNHDA and CDR2 SQIVND (reference sequence). The CDR3 consists of 14 residues. In DNA form, the CDR3 reads TGTGCCAGTAGTATTATGGATCCGGGCACTGAAGCTTTCTTT. The encoded protein is CASSIMDPGTEAFF.

V and J are TRBV19 and TRBJ2-1; 9 bases map to TRBD2. V lost 5 bases and J lost 2; bases outside the gene matches: 4. CDR3 length equals 15 residues. From germline, CDR1 is LNHDA and CDR2 SQIVND (reference sequence). CDR3 nucleotide sequence: TGTGCCAGTAGTCTGGCGGGAGGGCCCTACAATGAGCAGTTCTTC. This translates into CASSLAGGPYNEQFF.

The rearrangement uses TRBV27 and TRBJ2-1; D assignment may be TRBD1 or TRBD2 (5 bases each). The germline V gene has CDR1 MNHEY and CDR2 SMNVEV (reference sequence). Trimming pared 7 bases from V and 5 bases from J, leaving 15 bases between. The CDR3 covers 14 residues. As DNA, the CDR3 is TGTGCCAGCAAATGGCGAGGGGTTGACAATGAGCAGTTCTTC. This codes for CASKWRGVDNEQFF.

This sequence joins TRBV28 and TRBJ1-1; 7 bases match TRBD1. This CDR3 is built from 14 residues. The J segment lost 0 bases and the V segment lost 6 bases, leaving 4 bases of the junction unmatched. In germline, CDR1 is MDHEN, CDR2 SYDVKM. This CDR3 is CASSPTGLNTEAFF. The CDR3 DNA is TGTGCCAGCAGCCCGACAGGGTTGAACACTGAAGCTTTCTTT. Looking up the rest from reference TRBV28 and TRBJ1-1 gives the full variable domain: DVKVTQSSRYLVKRTGEKVFLECVQDMDHENMFWYRQDPGLGLRLIYFSYDVKMKEKGDIPEGYSVSREKKERFSLILESASTNQTSMYLCASSPTGLNTEAFFGQGTRLTVV.

This chain uses TRBV6-4 with TRBJ2-1; TRBD1 matches 9 bases. The CDR3 consists of 13 residues. The germline V gene has CDR1 MRHNA and CDR2 SNTAGT. With 5 bases clipped from V and 5 bases from J, the junction kept 1 base outside the gene matches. The DNA of the CDR3 is TGTGCCAGCAGTTGGACAGGGGACAATGAGCAGTTCTTC. Its protein is CASSWTGDNEQFF.

This sequence joins TRBV10-3 and TRBJ2-1; D might be TRBD1 (6 bases). Germline CDR1 ENHRY, CDR2 SYGVKD. The V end lost 0 bases, the J end lost 5 bases, and 17 bases lay between the germline ends. The CDR3 is 17 amino acids. The CDR3 DNA sequence: TGTGCCATCAGTGAGTCCCCCTTCAGGGGCGGCGACAATGAGCAGTTCTTC. Encoded protein: CAISESPFRGGDNEQFF.

The V call is TRBV6-9, the J call TRBJ2-1, with D maybe TRBD1 (6 bases). Trimming removed 6 bases at V and 7 bases at J, with 7 bases between. CDR3 size: 11 residues. Germline CDR1 MNHGY, CDR2 SVAAGI. CDR3: CASRGGNEQFF. The CDR3 nucleotides read TGTGCCAGCAGAGGGGGAAATGAGCAGTTCTTC.

The V and J genes are TRBV28 and TRBJ2-1; D is possibly TRBD2 (6 bases). Germline CDR1 reads MDHEN; CDR2 reads SYDVKM. Trimming removed 5 bases at V and 0 bases at J, with 17 bases between. The CDR3 has 17 residues. DNA of the CDR3: TGTGCCAGCAGTGCTACACTAGCTTCGAGCTCCTACAATGAGCAGTTCTTC. It specifies CASSATLASSSYNEQFF.

V usage is TRBV2 and J usage is TRBJ1-1; D remains unclear. V was trimmed by 6 bases and J by 1 base, leaving 15 bases between them. This CDR3 spans 15 amino acids. Germline V gene data show CDR1 as SNHLY and CDR2 as FYNNEI. CDR3 sequence reads: CASRPGPERNTEAFF. The CDR3 region has the DNA TGTGCCAGCAGACCCGGTCCGGAAAGGAACACTGAAGCTTTCTTT.

V is TRBV15 and J is TRBJ2-1; 10 bases align to TRBD2. From germline, CDR1 is LNHNV and CDR2 YYDKDF (reference sequence). There are 20 residues in the CDR3. J gave up 3 bases and V 0 bases, and 14 bases lay outside the gene matches. The CDR3 here is CATSRDEAQVAGGLYNEQFF. The DNA of the CDR3 is TGTGCCACCAGCAGAGATGAAGCACAGGTAGCGGGAGGCCTCTACAATGAGCAGTTCTTC. Looking up the rest from reference TRBV15 and TRBJ2-1 gives the full variable domain: DAMVIQNPRYQVTQFGKPVTLSCSQTLNHNVMYWYQQKSSQAPKLLFHYYDKDFNNEADTPDNFQSRRPNTSFCFLDIRSPGLGDTAMYLCATSRDEAQVAGGLYNEQFFGPGTRLTVL.

The V and J genes are TRBV5-4 and TRBJ2-1, with 9 positions matching TRBD2. CDR1 and CDR2 from the germline V gene are SGHNT and YYREEE (reference sequence). J was trimmed by 7 bases and V by 0 bases; bases with no gene match: 2. The CDR3 consists of 14 residues. The CDR3 sequence is CASSLGTSVNEQFF. Written as DNA, the CDR3 is TGTGCCAGCAGCTTGGGGACTAGCGTGAATGAGCAGTTCTTC.

The chain joins TRBV4-1 to TRBJ2-2, with 8 bases that match TRBD1. CDR3 length equals 16 residues. The V gene's germline CDR1 is MGHRA and CDR2 YSYEKL. V lost 11 bases, J lost 5 bases, and 16 bases stayed unmatched. The CDR3 bases are TGCGCCTCCCATGAACACGACAGGGGAAAGACCGGGGAGCTGTTTTTT. Amino acid sequence: CASHEHDRGKTGELFF.

The V call is TRBV28, the J call TRBJ1-1, with no clear D. The CDR3 loop spans 11 amino acids. Germline V gene sequence: CDR1 MDHEN, CDR2 SYDVKM. V dropped 6 bases and J dropped 1 base, with 3 bases sitting between them. This chain's CDR3 is CASRKNTEAFF. The CDR3 DNA is TGTGCCAGCAGAAAGAACACTGAAGCTTTCTTT.